This T cell receptor beta chain was recovered during a study of blood T cell repertoires in COVID-19. Looking at the study overall: The study drew acute and convalescent COVID-19 samples from the United States, Italy and Spain. PBMCs, B-cell-depleted T cells, or T cells were the source of the cDNA or gDNA that made up the material.

CDR3 length: 14 residues. Looked up from germline, CDR1 is MNHEY and CDR2 is SVGAGI. V gave up 6 bases and J gave up 7 bases; unmatched junction bases: 9. Original processing notes: Counts of nucleated cells, estimated from reference gene primer amplification, were obtained. Generated by immunoSEQ multiplex PCR, the TCRdb table keeps only in-frame clones and is missing some. V, J and clone size are those of that table, while D and trimming were read from the DNA. This table has about 190,000 clones, around 79% appearing once. The clonotype comes from a woman aged 45-65 years with acute or convalescent COVID-19. The chain recombines TRBV6-5 with TRBJ1-3; 7 bases agree with TRBD1. Sequenced sample: peripheral blood. In DNA form, the CDR3 reads TGTGCCAGCAGAAGGACAGGAAACTTGAACACCATATATTTT. As protein: CASRRTGNLNTIYF.